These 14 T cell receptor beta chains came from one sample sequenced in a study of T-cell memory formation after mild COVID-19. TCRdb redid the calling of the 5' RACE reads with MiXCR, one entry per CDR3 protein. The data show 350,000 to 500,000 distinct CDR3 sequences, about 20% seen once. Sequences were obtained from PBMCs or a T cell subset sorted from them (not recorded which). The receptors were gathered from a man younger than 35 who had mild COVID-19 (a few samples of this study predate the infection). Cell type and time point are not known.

The CDR3 DNA is TGTGCAAGCAGCTCCCAAGCCCCCTACGAGCAGTACGTC. Its protein product is CASSSQAPYEQYV. V and J are TRBV7-9 and TRBJ2-7; D not resolved. The CDR3 totals 13 residues. Germline CDR1 and CDR2: SEHNR and FQNEAQ (reference sequence).

The CDR3 sequence: CATRSEGSYEQYF. CDR3 in DNA: TGTGCCACCAGGTCGGAGGGGTCCTACGAGCAGTACTTC. This chain connects TRBV10-3 to TRBJ2-7, with D possibly matching TRBD2 (6 bases). CDR1 and CDR2 from the germline V gene are ENHRY and SYGVKD. This CDR3 has 13 amino acids. V lost 10 bases to trimming and J lost 1 base, with 14 bases between them.

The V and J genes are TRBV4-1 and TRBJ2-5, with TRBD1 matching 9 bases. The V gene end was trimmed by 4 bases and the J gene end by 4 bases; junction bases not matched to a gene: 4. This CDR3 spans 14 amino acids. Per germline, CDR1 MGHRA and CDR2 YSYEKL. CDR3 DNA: TGCGCCAGCAGCCCGGAACAGGGGGCAGAGACCCAGTACTTC. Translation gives CASSPEQGAETQYF.

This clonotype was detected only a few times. The CDR3 reads CASSQELGGKTQYF. The CDR3, as DNA: TGTGCCAGCAGCCAAGAACTAGGGGGAAAGACCCAGTACTTC. The chain has TRBV4-2 and TRBJ2-5; a weak D match, TRBD1 (6 bases). Germline CDR1 and CDR2: LGHNA and YNFKEQ. V lost 0 bases and J lost 6, with 11 bases in between. This CDR3 comprises 14 residues.

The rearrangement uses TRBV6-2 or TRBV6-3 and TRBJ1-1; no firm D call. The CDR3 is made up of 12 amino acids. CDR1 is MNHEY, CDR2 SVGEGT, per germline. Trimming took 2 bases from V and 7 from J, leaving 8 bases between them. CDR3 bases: TGTGCCAGCAGTTACGGAGGGTTTGAAGCTTTCTTT. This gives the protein CASSYGGFEAFF.

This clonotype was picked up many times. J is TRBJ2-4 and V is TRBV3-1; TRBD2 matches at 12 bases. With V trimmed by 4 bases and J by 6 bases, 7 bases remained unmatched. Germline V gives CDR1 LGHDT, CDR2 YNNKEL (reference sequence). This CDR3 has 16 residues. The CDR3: CASSPQTSGGSNIQYF. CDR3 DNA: TGTGCCAGCAGCCCGCAGACTAGCGGGGGATCAAACATTCAGTACTTC.

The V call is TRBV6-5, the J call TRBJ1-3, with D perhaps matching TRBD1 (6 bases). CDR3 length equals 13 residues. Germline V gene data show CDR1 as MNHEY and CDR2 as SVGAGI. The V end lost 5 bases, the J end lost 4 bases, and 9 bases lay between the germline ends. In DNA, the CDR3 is TGTGCCAGCAGTGGGACATGGGGAAACACCATATATTTT. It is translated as CASSGTWGNTIYF.

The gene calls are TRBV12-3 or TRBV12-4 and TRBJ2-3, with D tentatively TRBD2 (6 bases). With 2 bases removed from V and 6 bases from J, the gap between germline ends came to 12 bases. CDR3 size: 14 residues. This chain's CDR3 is CASSLPRGSDTQYF. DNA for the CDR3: TGTGCCAGCAGTTTACCCCGGGGGTCCGATACGCAGTATTTT.

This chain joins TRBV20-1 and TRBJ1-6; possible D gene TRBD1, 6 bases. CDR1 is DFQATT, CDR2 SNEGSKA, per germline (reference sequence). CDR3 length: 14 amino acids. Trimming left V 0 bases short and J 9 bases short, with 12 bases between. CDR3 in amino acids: CSARDYQGFSPLHF. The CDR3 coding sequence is TGCAGTGCTAGAGATTACCAGGGGTTTTCACCCCTCCACTTT.

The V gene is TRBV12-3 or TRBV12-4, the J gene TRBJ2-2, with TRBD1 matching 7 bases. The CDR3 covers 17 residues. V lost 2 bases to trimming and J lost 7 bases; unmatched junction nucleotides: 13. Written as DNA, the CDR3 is TGTGCCAGCAGTTTATCGCTAGGGACAGTGGGAAACGGGGAGCTGTTTTTT. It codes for CASSLSLGTVGNGELFF.

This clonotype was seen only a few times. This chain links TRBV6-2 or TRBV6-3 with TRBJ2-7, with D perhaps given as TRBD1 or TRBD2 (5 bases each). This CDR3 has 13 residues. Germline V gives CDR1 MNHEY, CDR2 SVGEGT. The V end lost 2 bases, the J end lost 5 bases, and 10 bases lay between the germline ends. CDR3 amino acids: CASSYDGGHEQYV. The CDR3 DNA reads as TGTGCCAGCAGTTACGATGGGGGTCACGAGCAGTACGTC.

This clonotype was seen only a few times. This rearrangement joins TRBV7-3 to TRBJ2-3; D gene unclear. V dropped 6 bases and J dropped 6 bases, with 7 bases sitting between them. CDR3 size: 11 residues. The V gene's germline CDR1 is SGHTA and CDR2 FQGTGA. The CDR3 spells CASRSSDTQYF. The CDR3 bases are TGTGCCAGCAGGTCCTCGGATACGCAGTATTTT.

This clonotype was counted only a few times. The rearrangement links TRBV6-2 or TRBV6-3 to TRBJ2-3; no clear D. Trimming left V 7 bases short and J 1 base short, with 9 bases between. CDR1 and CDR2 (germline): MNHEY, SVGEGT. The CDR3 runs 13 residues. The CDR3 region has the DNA TGTGCCAGCAATTTTTACGGCACAGATACGCAGTATTTT. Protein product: CASNFYGTDTQYF.

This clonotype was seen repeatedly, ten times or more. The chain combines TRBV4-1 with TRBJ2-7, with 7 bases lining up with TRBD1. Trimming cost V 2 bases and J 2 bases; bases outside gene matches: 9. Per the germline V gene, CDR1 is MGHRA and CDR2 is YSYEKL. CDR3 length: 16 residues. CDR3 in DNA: TGCGCCAGCAGCCAATCTGGGACAGCTGGCACCTACGAGCAGTACTTC. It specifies CASSQSGTAGTYEQYF.